Below are 23 T cell receptor beta chains sequenced from a single sample in a study of cytomegalovirus exposure and HLA in healthy donors. PCR used 60 Vbeta primers and 13 Jbeta primers. Assay: immunoSEQ multiplex PCR; the TCRdb copy retains only in-frame clones and omits some. The sample gives 110,000 to 150,000 clones, around 86% of which show up once; 1.2% is in the top ten. The sequenced material came from PBMCs. These receptors all stem from a female donor in good health and CMV-seronegative.

The gene calls are TRBV4-1 and TRBJ2-7, with 7 nucleotides matching TRBD2. The length of the CDR3 is 14 residues. J was trimmed by 5 bases and V by 4 bases; bases with no gene match: 8. The germline V gene encodes CDR1 MGHRA and CDR2 YSYEKL. CDR3 sequence: CASSPLGEGNEQYF. The CDR3 DNA follows: TGCGCCAGCAGCCCTTTGGGGGAGGGCAACGAGCAGTACTTC.

The chain joins TRBV28 to TRBJ2-6; weak D call: TRBD1 (5 bases). The CDR3 contains 16 residues. CDR1 is MDHEN and CDR2 is SYDVKM in the germline V gene. V lost 3 bases and J 0 bases, leaving 9 bases between the germline ends. This chain's CDR3 is CASSFQGLSGANVLTF. The DNA for the CDR3 is TGTGCCAGCAGTTTCCAGGGCCTCTCTGGGGCCAACGTCCTGACTTTC.

The rearrangement joins TRBV7-6 to TRBJ2-7; TRBD1 might be the D (6 bases). The germline V gene has CDR1 SGHVS and CDR2 FNYEAQ. The CDR3 is 14 amino acids. V was clipped by 5 bases and J by 2 bases, with 13 bases between them. The CDR3 bases are TGTGCCAGCAGCCCTCGACAGGAAGCCTACGAGCAGTACTTC. This sequence encodes CASSPRQEAYEQYF.

The CDR3 protein is CASSPITGSNQPQHF. The CDR3 nucleotides are TGTGCCAGCAGTCCGATTACCGGGAGCAATCAGCCCCAGCATTTT. The gene calls are TRBV28 and TRBJ1-5; D is uncertain. The V end was cut by 5 bases, the J end by 1 base, with 12 bases between. CDR1 MDHEN and CDR2 SYDVKM come from the germline V gene. The length of the CDR3 is 15 residues.

This clone was counted only a few times. The chain combines TRBV6-6 with TRBJ1-1; 8 nucleotides agree with TRBD1. The V and J ends lost 6 bases and 6 bases, in that order; junction bases with no gene match: 12. In germline, CDR1 is MNHNY, CDR2 SVGAGI (reference sequence). The CDR3 covers 15 residues. CDR3 DNA sequence: TGTGCCAGCAGCCCCCAAAGGACAGGGTTGGCTGAAGCTTTCTTT. It specifies CASSPQRTGLAEAFF.

The chain carries TRBV2 and TRBJ2-7, with 7 nucleotides matching TRBD1. Germline CDR1 reads SNHLY; CDR2 reads FYNNEI. This CDR3 is built from 17 residues. Trimming cost V 4 bases and J 6 bases; bases outside gene matches: 18. The chain's CDR3 is CASSGVLMGQPTSEQYF. In nucleotides, the CDR3 is TGTGCCAGCAGTGGGGTTTTGATGGGACAGCCGACCTCCGAGCAGTACTTC.

The chain couples TRBV7-9 to TRBJ2-1, with a possible D match to TRBD1 (5 bases). The ends were cut back, 4 bases at V and 4 bases at J, with 11 bases in the middle. Germline CDR1 and CDR2: SEHNR and FQNEAQ (reference sequence). The CDR3 length is 14 residues. This CDR3 is CASSSGRQYNEQFF. CDR3 DNA: TGTGCCAGCAGCTCAGGGCGTCAGTACAATGAGCAGTTCTTC.

This sequence joins TRBV10-3 and TRBJ1-1; D gene uncertain. The CDR3 is 14 residues long. Germline V lookup: CDR1 ENHRY, CDR2 SYGVKD. Deletions cut 2 bases from V and 1 base from J, with 8 bases between. CDR3 nucleotides: TGTGCCATCAGTGAGAGAGGTGGGAACACTGAAGCTTTCTTT. The encoded protein is CAISERGGNTEAFF.

The V call is TRBV29-1, the J call TRBJ1-4; TRBD1 aligns across 7 bases. This CDR3 contains 13 residues. V lost 7 bases and J lost 7; bases outside the gene matches: 9. Looked up from germline, CDR1 is SQVTM and CDR2 is ANQGSEA. Here the CDR3 reads CSGIQGNGEKLFF. The DNA of the CDR3 is TGCAGCGGGATACAGGGGAACGGTGAAAAACTGTTTTTT.

The V call is TRBV7-6, the J call TRBJ2-2; D is possibly TRBD1 (5 bases). The V end lost 0 bases, the J end lost 8 bases, and 13 bases lay between the germline ends. This CDR3 has 15 residues. CDR1 is SGHVS and CDR2 is FNYEAQ in the germline V gene. The CDR3 loop reads CASSLASPGNGELFF. The CDR3, as DNA: TGTGCCAGCAGCTTAGCGAGTCCAGGGAATGGGGAGCTGTTTTTT.

In this sample, this clone turned up a few times. This rearrangement joins TRBV27 to TRBJ1-2; D ambiguous. The length of the CDR3 is 17 residues. Trimming left V 1 base short and J 0 bases short, with 15 bases between. CDR1 and CDR2 from the germline V gene are MNHEY and SMNVEV (reference sequence). The CDR3: CASSLLALADSNYGYTF. In DNA, the CDR3 is TGTGCCAGCAGTTTATTGGCCTTGGCGGATTCTAACTATGGCTACACCTTC.

This chain links TRBV27 with TRBJ1-1; D is perhaps TRBD1 (6 bases). Germline V gene data show CDR1 as MNHEY and CDR2 as SMNVEV (reference sequence). The CDR3 covers 13 residues. V gave up 6 bases and J gave up 11 bases, with 19 bases separating them. The DNA of the CDR3 is TGTGCCAGCAGCCCTTATGGACAGCCCGGGGCTTTCTTT. This sequence encodes CASSPYGQPGAFF.

CDR3 region: CASSYGRGSNGYTF. CDR3 nucleotide sequence: TGTGCCAGCAGTTACGGCAGGGGGAGTAACGGCTACACCTTC. The chain uses TRBV6-5 and TRBJ1-2; 7 bases map to TRBD1. With 2 bases clipped from V and 8 bases from J, the junction kept 8 bases outside the gene matches. The CDR3 consists of 14 residues. Germline values: CDR1 MNHEY, CDR2 SVGAGI.

This chain joins TRBV5-1 and TRBJ2-2; TRBD1 is a possible D gene (6 bases). CDR1 is SGHRS and CDR2 is YFSETQ in the germline V gene. The V end lost 2 bases, the J end lost 4 bases, and 9 bases lay between the germline ends. The CDR3 extends over 14 amino acids. The CDR3 is CASSLGTSTGELFF. The DNA of the CDR3 is TGCGCCAGCAGCTTAGGGACATCCACCGGGGAGCTGTTTTTT.

The V and J genes are TRBV27 and TRBJ2-5, with 8 bases identical to TRBD1. Per germline, CDR1 MNHEY and CDR2 SMNVEV (reference sequence). V gave up 5 bases and J gave up 3 bases; unmatched junction bases: 2. CDR3 size: 13 residues. The CDR3, as DNA: TGTGCCAGCAGTCTGACAGGGGAAGAGACCCAGTACTTC. Translated, it gives CASSLTGEETQYF.

This chain joins TRBV6-6 and TRBJ1-5; TRBD1 might be the D (6 bases). The CDR3 is 14 amino acids. Germline CDR1 MNHNY, CDR2 SVGAGI (reference sequence). V was cut by 0 bases and J by 4 bases, with 7 bases left in between. This CDR3 is CASSYSTGNQPQHF. CDR3 nucleotides: TGTGCCAGCAGTTACTCGACAGGTAATCAGCCCCAGCATTTT.

V and J are TRBV6-9 and TRBJ2-7, with 12 bases fitting TRBD1. CDR3 size: 15 residues. V was clipped by 4 bases and J by 7 bases; unmatched bases: 8. CDR1 is MNHGY and CDR2 is SVAAGI in the germline V gene. As DNA, the CDR3 is TGTGCCAGCAGTTTCGGGGGGACAGGGGGCAATGAGCAGTACTTC. Its translation is CASSFGGTGGNEQYF.

This chain uses TRBV29-1 with TRBJ2-5; 8 bases align to TRBD2. Germline lookup yields CDR1 SQVTM and CDR2 ANQGSEA. The length of the CDR3 is 13 residues. V shed 4 bases, J shed 4 bases, and the junction held 5 bases outside the gene matches. CDR3 DNA sequence: TGCAGCGTTGCCGAACTAGCGGTAGAGACCCAGTACTTC. Its protein is CSVAELAVETQYF.

The J gene is TRBJ2-3, the V gene TRBV4-1; D gene ambiguous. V was clipped by 4 bases and J by 0 bases, with 14 bases between them. Germline CDR1 reads MGHRA; CDR2 reads YSYEKL. The CDR3 is 16 amino acids. CDR3 protein: CASSLDGSPSTDTQYF. The CDR3 nucleotides are TGCGCCAGCAGCCTAGACGGGTCTCCTAGCACAGATACGCAGTATTTT.

This clone was detected a few times. The genes are TRBV5-4 and TRBJ2-7; 8 bases are shared with TRBD2. Germline CDR1 is SGHNT and CDR2 is YYREEE (reference sequence). V was pared by 6 bases and J by 1 base, with 18 bases of the junction left unmatched. The CDR3 is 18 amino acids. The DNA of the CDR3 is TGTGCCAGCACCCAATTGGAACGAGCGGGAGTGGGTTCCTACGAGCAGTACTTC. Its protein is CASTQLERAGVGSYEQYF.

This chain links TRBV5-1 with TRBJ1-2; TRBD1 agrees at 7 bases. The CDR3 runs 13 residues. Germline values: CDR1 SGHRS, CDR2 YFSETQ. The trim removed 3 bases at V and 4 bases at J, leaving 3 bases unmatched. The CDR3 loop reads CASSSDRAYGYTF. DNA for the CDR3: TGCGCCAGCAGCTCCGACAGGGCCTATGGCTACACCTTC.

The J gene is TRBJ2-7, the V gene TRBV21-1; TRBD1, the D gene given by the table, was not confirmed from the DNA. TRBV21-1 is listed as a pseudogene. The CDR3 runs 18 residues. This CDR3 is CASSRWTGGVLGTYEQYF. CDR3 sequence (DNA): TGTGCCAGCAGCAGATGGACAGGGGGGGTATTAGGAACCTACGAGCAGTACTTC.

The chain joins TRBV6-5 to TRBJ2-1; maybe TRBD1 (6 bases). Germline CDR1 and CDR2: MNHEY and SVGAGI. CDR3 length: 15 amino acids. V lost 5 bases to trimming and J lost 0 bases, with 11 bases between them. CDR3: CASSPGAFSYNEQFF. The CDR3, as DNA: TGTGCCAGCAGTCCAGGGGCTTTCTCCTACAATGAGCAGTTCTTC.